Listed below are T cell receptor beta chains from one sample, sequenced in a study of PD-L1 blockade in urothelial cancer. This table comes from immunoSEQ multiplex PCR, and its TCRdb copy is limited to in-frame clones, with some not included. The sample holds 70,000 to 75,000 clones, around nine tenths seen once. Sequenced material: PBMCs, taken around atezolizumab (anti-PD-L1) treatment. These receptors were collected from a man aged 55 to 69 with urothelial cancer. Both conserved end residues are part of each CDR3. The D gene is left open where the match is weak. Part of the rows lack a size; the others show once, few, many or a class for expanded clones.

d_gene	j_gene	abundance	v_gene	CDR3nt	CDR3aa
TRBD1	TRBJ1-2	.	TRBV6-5	TGTGCCAGCAGGACAGGGACGTTTAGTGGCTACACCTTC	CASRTGTFSGYTF
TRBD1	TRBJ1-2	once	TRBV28	TGTGCCTACCGGGACAGCTCTAACTATGGCTACACCTTC	CAYRDSSNYGYTF
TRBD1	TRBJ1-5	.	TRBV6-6	TGTGCCAGCAGTTTCCACCGGACAGGGGGAGAGCCCCAGCATTTT	CASSFHRTGGEPQHF
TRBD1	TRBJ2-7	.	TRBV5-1	TGCGCCAGCAGCCCTAGAGGGGGCTTCGGTTTCGAGCAGTACTTC	CASSPRGGFGFEQYF
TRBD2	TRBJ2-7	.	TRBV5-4	TGTGCCAGCAGCTTGGGGACTAGCGTAGGATTTTACGAGCAGTACTTC	CASSLGTSVGFYEQYF
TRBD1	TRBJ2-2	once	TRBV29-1	TGCAGCGCGGGGACAGGGGGCGGGGAGCTGTTTTTT	CSAGTGGGELFF
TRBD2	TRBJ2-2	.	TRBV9	TGTGCCAGCAGTGCGGCCACGGGGGGCACCGGGGAGCTGTTTTTT	CASSAATGGTGELFF
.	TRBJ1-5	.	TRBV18	TGTGCCAGCTCCGGTCAGGGTCTGATAACCGGTCAGCCCCAGCATTTT	CASSGQGLITGQPQHF
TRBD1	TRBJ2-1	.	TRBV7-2	TGTGCCAGCAGCTCACAGGGGGGCCCCTACAATGAGCAGTTCTTC	CASSSQGGPYNEQFF
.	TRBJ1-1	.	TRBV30	TGTGCCTGGAGTGTACGACGGGACACTGAAGCTTTCTTT	CAWSVRRDTEAFF